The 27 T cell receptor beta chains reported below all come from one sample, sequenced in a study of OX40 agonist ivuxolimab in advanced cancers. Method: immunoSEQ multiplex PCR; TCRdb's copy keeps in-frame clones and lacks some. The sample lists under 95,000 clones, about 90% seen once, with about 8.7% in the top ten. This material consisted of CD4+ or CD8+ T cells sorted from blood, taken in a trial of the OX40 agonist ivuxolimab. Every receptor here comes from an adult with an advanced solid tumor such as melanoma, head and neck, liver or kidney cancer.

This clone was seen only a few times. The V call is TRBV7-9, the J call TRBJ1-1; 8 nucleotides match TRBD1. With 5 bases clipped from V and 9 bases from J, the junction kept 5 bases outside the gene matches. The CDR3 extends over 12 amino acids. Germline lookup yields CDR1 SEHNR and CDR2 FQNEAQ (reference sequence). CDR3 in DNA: TGTGCCAGCAGCAGCGGGACAGGCAAAGCTTTCTTT. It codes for CASSSGTGKAFF.

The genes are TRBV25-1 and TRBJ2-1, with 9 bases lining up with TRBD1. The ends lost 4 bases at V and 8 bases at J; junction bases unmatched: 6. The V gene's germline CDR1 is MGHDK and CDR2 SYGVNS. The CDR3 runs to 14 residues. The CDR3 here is CASSAGQGMYEQFF. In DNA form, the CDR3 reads TGTGCCAGCAGTGCGGGACAGGGTATGTATGAGCAGTTCTTC.

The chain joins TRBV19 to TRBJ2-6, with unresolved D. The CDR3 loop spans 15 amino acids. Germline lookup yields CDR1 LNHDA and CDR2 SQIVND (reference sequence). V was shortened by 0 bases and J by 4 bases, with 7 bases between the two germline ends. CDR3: CASSIESGGANVLTF. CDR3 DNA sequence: TGTGCCAGTAGTATAGAATCAGGCGGGGCCAACGTCCTGACTTTC.

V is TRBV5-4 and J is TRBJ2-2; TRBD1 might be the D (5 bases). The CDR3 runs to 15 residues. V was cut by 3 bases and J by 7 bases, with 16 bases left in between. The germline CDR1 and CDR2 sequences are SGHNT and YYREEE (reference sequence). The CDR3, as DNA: TGTGCCAGCAGCTCCCCAGGGTTATTCGGCGGGGAGCTGTTTTTT. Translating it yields CASSSPGLFGGELFF.

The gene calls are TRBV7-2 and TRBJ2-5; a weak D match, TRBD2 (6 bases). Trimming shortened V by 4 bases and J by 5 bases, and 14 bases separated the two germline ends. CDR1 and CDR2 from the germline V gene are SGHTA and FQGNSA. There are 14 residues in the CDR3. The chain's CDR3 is CASSSGTPPETQYF. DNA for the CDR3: TGTGCCAGCAGCTCCGGGACTCCACCGGAGACCCAGTACTTC.

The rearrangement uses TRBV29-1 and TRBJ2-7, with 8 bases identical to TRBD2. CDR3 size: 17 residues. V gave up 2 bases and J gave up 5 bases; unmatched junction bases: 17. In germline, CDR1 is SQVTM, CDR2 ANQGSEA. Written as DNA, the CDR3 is TGCAGCGTTGAAATCCCAGGGCTTAGCGGGATGATCGACGAGCAGTACTTC. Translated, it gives CSVEIPGLSGMIDEQYF.

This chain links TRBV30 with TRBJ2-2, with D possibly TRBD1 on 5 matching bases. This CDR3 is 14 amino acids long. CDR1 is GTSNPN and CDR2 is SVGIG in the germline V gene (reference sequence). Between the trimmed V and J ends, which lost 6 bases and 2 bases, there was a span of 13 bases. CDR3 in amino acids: CACEAGFNTGELFF. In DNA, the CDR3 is TGTGCCTGCGAAGCAGGGTTCAACACCGGGGAGCTGTTTTTT.

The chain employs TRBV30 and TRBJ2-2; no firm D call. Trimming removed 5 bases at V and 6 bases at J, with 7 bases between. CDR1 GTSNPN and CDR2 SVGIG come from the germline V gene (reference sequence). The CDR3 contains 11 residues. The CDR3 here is CAWDLAGELFF. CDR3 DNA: TGTGCCTGGGACCTGGCCGGGGAGCTGTTTTTT.

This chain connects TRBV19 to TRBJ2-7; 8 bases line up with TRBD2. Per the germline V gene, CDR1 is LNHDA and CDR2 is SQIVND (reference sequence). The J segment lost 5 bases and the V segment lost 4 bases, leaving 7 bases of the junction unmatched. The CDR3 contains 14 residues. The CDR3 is CASSSLAGQNEQYF. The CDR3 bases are TGTGCCAGTAGTAGCCTAGCGGGTCAGAACGAGCAGTACTTC.

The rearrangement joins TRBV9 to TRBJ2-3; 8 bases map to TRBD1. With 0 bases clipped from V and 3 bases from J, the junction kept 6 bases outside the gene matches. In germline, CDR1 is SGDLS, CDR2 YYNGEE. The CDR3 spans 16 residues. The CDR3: CASSVAQGGLTDTQYF. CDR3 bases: TGTGCCAGCAGCGTAGCACAGGGGGGCTTGACAGATACGCAGTATTTT.

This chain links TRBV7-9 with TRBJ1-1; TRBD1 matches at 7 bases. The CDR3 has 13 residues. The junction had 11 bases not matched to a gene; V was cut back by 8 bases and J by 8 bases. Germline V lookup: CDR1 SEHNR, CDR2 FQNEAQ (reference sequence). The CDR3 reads CASPRGGTDEAFF. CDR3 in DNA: TGTGCCAGCCCTCGGGGGGGGACAGACGAAGCTTTCTTT.

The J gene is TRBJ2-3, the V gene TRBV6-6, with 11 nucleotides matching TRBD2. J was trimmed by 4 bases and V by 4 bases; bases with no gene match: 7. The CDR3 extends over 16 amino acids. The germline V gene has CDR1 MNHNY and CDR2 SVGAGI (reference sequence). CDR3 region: CASSSATSGDPDTQYF. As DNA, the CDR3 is TGTGCCAGCAGTTCCGCGACTAGCGGGGACCCAGATACGCAGTATTTT.

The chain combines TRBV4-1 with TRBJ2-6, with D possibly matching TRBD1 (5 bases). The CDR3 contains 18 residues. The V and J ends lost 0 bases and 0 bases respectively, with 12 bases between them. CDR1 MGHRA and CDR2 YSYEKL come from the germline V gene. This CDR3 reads CASSQDPQVPSGANVLTF. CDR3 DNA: TGCGCCAGCAGCCAAGATCCACAGGTCCCCTCTGGGGCCAACGTCCTGACTTTC.

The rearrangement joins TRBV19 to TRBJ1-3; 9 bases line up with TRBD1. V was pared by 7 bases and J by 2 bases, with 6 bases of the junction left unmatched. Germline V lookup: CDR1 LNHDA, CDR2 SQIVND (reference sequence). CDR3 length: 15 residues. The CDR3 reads CASKDTGGAGNTIYF. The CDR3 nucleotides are TGTGCCAGTAAAGACACAGGGGGCGCTGGAAACACCATATATTTT.

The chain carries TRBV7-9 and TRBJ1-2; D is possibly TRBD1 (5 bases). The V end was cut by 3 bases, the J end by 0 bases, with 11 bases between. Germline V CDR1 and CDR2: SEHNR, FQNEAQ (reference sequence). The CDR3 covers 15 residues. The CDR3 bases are TGTGCCAGCAGCTTGGCCAGGGTAGCTAACTATGGCTACACCTTC. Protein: CASSLARVANYGYTF.

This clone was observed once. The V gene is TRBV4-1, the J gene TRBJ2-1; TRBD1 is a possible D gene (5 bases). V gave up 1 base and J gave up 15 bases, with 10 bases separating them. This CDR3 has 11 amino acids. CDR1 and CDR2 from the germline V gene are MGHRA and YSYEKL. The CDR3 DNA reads TGCGCCAGCAGCCAAGCTGGCAGGGCGTTCTTC. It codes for CASSQAGRAFF.

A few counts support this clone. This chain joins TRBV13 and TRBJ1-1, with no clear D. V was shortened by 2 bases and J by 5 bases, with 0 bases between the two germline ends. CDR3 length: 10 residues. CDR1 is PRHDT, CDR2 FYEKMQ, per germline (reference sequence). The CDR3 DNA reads TGTGCCAGCAGCTTAACTGAAGCTTTCTTT. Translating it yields CASSLTEAFF. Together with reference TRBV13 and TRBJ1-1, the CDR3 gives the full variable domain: AAGVIQSPRHLIKEKRETATLKCYPIPRHDTVYWYQQGPGQDPQFLISFYEKMQSDKGSIPDRFSAQQFSDYHSELNMSSLELGDSALYFCASSLTEAFFGQGTRLTVV.

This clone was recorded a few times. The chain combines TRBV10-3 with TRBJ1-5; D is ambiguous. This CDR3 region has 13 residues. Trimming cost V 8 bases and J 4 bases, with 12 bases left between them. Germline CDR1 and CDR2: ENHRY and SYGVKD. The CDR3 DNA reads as TGTGCCATCGGCGGGGTGGAGAATCAGCCCCAGCATTTT. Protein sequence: CAIGGVENQPQHF.

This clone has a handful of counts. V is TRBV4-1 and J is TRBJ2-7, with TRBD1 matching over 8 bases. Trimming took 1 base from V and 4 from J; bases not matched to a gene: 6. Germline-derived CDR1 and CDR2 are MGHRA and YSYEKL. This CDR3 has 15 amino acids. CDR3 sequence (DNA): TGCGCCAGCAGCCAAGCTGACAGGGGAGGTTACGAGCAGTACTTC. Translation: CASSQADRGGYEQYF.

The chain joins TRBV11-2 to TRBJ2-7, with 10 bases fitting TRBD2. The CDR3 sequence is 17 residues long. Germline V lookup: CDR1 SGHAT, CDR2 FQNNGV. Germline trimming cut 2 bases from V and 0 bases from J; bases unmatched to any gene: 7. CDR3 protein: CASSLRGLAASSYEQYF. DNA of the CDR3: TGTGCCAGCAGCTTAAGAGGACTAGCGGCGAGCTCCTACGAGCAGTACTTC.

This CDR3 is CASSGTGLYEQYF. The CDR3 coding sequence is TGTGCCAGCAGTGGGACAGGGTTGTACGAGCAGTACTTC. V and J are TRBV25-1 and TRBJ2-7; 8 bases fit TRBD1. V lost 4 bases, J lost 4 bases, and 3 bases stayed unmatched. Germline CDR1 reads MGHDK; CDR2 reads SYGVNS. CDR3 length equals 13 residues.

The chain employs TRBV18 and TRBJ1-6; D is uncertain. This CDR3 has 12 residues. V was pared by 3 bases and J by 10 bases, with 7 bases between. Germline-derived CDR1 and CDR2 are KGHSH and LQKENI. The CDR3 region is CASSPGLSPLHF. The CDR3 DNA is TGTGCCAGCTCACCTGGTTTGTCACCCCTCCACTTT.

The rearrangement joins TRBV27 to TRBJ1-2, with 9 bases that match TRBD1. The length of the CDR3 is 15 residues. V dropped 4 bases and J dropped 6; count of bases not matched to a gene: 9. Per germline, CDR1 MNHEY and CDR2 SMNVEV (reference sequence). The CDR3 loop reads CASSSTGTGLNGYTF. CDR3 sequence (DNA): TGTGCCAGCAGTTCGACGGGGACAGGGCTCAATGGCTACACCTTC.

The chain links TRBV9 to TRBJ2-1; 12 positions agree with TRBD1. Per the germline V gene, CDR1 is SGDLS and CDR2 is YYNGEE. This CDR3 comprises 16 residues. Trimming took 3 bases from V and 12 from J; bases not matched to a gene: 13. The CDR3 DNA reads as TGTGCCAGCAGCGCCTCGGGACAGGGGGCGCGTAGGGGGCAGTTCTTC. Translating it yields CASSASGQGARRGQFF.

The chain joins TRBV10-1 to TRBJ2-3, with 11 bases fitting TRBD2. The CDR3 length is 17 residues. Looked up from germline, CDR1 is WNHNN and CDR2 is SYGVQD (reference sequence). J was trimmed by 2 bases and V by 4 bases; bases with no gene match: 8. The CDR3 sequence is CASSVGASGRTTDTQYF. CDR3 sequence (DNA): TGCGCCAGCAGTGTCGGGGCTAGCGGGAGGACCACAGATACGCAGTATTTT.

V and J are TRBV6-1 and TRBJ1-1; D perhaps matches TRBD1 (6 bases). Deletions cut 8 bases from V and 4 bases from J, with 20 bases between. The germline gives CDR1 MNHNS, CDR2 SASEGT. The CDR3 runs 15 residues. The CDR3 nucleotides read TGTGCCAGCCGCGAGGGGCAGGGAGGGGGCACTGAAGCTTTCTTT. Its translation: CASREGQGGGTEAFF.

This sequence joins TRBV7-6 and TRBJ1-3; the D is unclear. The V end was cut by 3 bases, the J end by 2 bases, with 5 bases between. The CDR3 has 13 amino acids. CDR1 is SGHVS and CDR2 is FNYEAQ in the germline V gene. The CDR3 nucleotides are TGTGCCAGCAGCTTGGCACCTGGAAACACCATATATTTT. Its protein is CASSLAPGNTIYF.